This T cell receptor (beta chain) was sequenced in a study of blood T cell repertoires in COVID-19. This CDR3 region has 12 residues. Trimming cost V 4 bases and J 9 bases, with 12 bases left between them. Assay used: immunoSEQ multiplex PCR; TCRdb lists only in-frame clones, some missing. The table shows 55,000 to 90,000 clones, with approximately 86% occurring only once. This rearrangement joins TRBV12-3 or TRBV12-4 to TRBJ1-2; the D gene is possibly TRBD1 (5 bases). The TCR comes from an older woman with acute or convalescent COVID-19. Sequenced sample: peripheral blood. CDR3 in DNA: TGTGCCAGCAGTTGGGGAGGGGTAAGCTACACCTTC. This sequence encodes CASSWGGVSYTF.